This T cell receptor beta chain stems from a study of blood T cell repertoires in COVID-19. This table comes from immunoSEQ multiplex PCR, and its TCRdb copy is limited to in-frame clones, with some not included. The sample includes roughly 250,000 clones, around 86% of them seen just once. The ends were cut back, 2 bases at V and 1 base at J, with 12 bases in the middle. This CDR3 spans 15 amino acids. Germline CDR1 reads SGHNT; CDR2 reads YYREEE (reference sequence). This clonotype was sampled from a man in his forties or fifties who had recovered from COVID-19. Source material: peripheral blood. The chain joins TRBV5-4 to TRBJ1-1; D is perhaps TRBD1 (5 bases). The CDR3 coding sequence is TGTGCCAGCAGCTTCCCGGGACTCCAGAACACTGAAGCTTTCTTT. Translated, it gives CASSFPGLQNTEAFF.